A selection of T cell receptor beta chains follows, all from one sample in a study of blood T cell repertoires in COVID-19. Sequencing was performed with immunoSEQ multiplex PCR; in TCRdb, only in-frame clones are kept and a portion is missing. The sample carries 200,000 to 250,000 clones, about four fifths recorded once. Sequenced: PBMCs or T cells enriched from blood (not recorded which). Receptors were obtained from a woman aged 40 to 55 who had recovered from COVID-19. CDR3s include the opening cysteine and the closing phenylalanine or tryptophan. Fields, in order: clone size, V gene, D gene, J gene, CDR3 protein, CDR3 DNA. A D gene is named only where the DNA matches it firmly. Size is stated for part of the rows, as once, few or many counts, or as a class when the clone is expanded.

once	TRBV7-9	TRBD2	TRBJ2-1	CASRGSGRGEQFF	TGTGCCAGCAGAGGGAGCGGGAGAGGTGAGCAGTTCTTC
once	TRBV24-1	.	TRBJ1-2	CATRAGERDGYTF	TGTGCCACCAGGGCAGGGGAGAGGGATGGCTACACCTTC
.	TRBV4-2	TRBD2	TRBJ2-7	CASSRRTSGYEQYF	TGTGCCAGCAGCCGCCGGACTAGCGGCTACGAGCAGTACTTC
.	TRBV7-3	.	TRBJ1-1	CASSPQGNTEAFF	TGTGCCAGCAGCCCACAGGGGAACACTGAAGCTTTCTTT
once	TRBV10-2	TRBD1	TRBJ2-1	CASFFGQGLENEQFF	TGCGCCAGCTTCTTTGGACAGGGTTTAGAGAATGAGCAGTTCTTC
.	TRBV5-1	.	TRBJ2-3	CASGQGRPTDTQYF	TGCGCCAGCGGCCAGGGCCGGCCCACAGATACGCAGTATTTT
.	TRBV19	TRBD1	TRBJ2-1	CASSSSGTDYNEQFF	TGTGCCAGTAGTTCATCCGGGACAGATTACAATGAGCAGTTCTTC
.	TRBV20-1	.	TRBJ2-1	CSASLAGYNEQFF	TGCAGTGCTAGTCTCGCGGGTTACAATGAGCAGTTCTTC
.	TRBV7-9	.	TRBJ2-1	CASNPRGGLINEQFF	TGTGCCAGCAACCCCCGCGGCGGGTTAATCAATGAGCAGTTCTTC
.	TRBV19	TRBD2	TRBJ2-1	CASSRLDLAGRRSGNEQFF	TGTGCCAGTAGTAGATTGGATCTAGCGGGACGGCGATCGGGTAATGAGCAGTTCTTC
.	TRBV24-1	TRBD2	TRBJ2-1	CATSDSRSLLAGTYNEQFF	TGTGCCACCAGTGATTCGCGATCCCTGCTAGCGGGTACCTACAATGAGCAGTTCTTC
.	TRBV21-1	.	TRBJ2-2	CASSKVDRGHTGELFF	TGTGCCAGCAGCAAAGTGGACAGGGGGCACACCGGGGAGCTGTTTTTT
.	TRBV9	TRBD2	TRBJ2-7	CASSVLAGSYEQYF	TGTGCCAGCAGCGTCCTAGCGGGATCTTACGAGCAGTACTTC
.	TRBV10-3	TRBD1	TRBJ1-1	CAIRDSYTEAFF	TGTGCCATCCGGGACAGTTACACTGAAGCTTTCTTT
.	TRBV25-1	TRBD1	TRBJ1-2	CASRQGAHGYTF	TGTGCCAGCAGACAGGGGGCTCACGGCTACACCTTC
.	TRBV19	TRBD1	TRBJ1-2	CASRVTGPYGYTF	TGTGCCAGTAGGGTGACAGGGCCCTATGGCTACACCTTC
.	TRBV10-3	TRBD1	TRBJ2-7	CAISSPGQGAYEQYF	TGTGCCATCAGCTCCCCCGGACAGGGGGCTTACGAGCAGTACTTC
.	TRBV5-1	.	TRBJ1-1	CASSLALRTDTEAFF	TGCGCCAGCAGCTTGGCCCTAAGAACGGACACTGAAGCTTTCTTT
few	TRBV2	.	TRBJ1-5	CASRLQGIGNQPQHF	TGTGCCAGCAGACTCCAGGGGATTGGCAATCAGCCCCAGCATTTT
.	TRBV7-9	.	TRBJ1-1	CASGRVPTEAFF	TGTGCCAGCGGCCGGGTCCCCACTGAAGCTTTCTTT
.	TRBV7-6	.	TRBJ1-6	CASSLAFRTDSYNSPLHF	TGTGCCAGCAGCTTAGCATTTCGAACGGACAGCTATAATTCACCCCTCCACTTT
.	TRBV28	.	TRBJ2-7	CASKHLSYEQYF	TGTGCCAGCAAACATCTGTCCTACGAGCAGTACTTC